This T cell receptor beta chain was sequenced during a study of beta chain features in type 1 diabetes (dated by TCRdb to 2016 to 2018). For the study in its entirety: No differences in mean age, gender distribution, total cell number or subset yield were found between patients and healthy donors. Across all samples, some 110,000,000 sorted cells were examined, and cell number per subset correlated strongly with RNA yield. The study compared TCRB repertoires of sorted circulating CD4+ T cell subsets between recently diagnosed type 1 diabetes patients and matched healthy donors. Whereas all 30 or so donors provided naive and central memory subsets, regulatory and stem cell-like memory subsets were isolated from just 8 patients and roughly eight healthy donors. Beyond this particular receptor, the publication reports: Because cDNA rather than genomic DNA was sequenced, highly expressing activated cells could have been over-represented, although no difference in activation and CD3 levels was found between groups. Only small numbers of individuals were included in the HLA sub-analyses, which left unresolved whether HLA type had any influence on TCRB rearrangement. Patients with type 1 diabetes made fewer insertions and deleted more nucleotides at VDJ recombination sites, implying thymic rearrangement abnormalities. PCR may preferentially amplify shorter templates, but because patient and control samples were amplified and corrected together, any resulting skew would affect both groups equally. A moderate but significant shortening of TCRB CDR3 length was observed in type 1 diabetes patients in all four CD4+ subsets. Naive, central memory and regulatory TCRB repertoires appeared to be more similar among patients than among healthy donors.

This clone was picked up a small number of times. The antigen it binds to is not known. Base qualities are missing; no much larger clone stands one base away. All of the isolated RNA was reverse transcribed with the High Capacity cDNA Reverse Transcription Kit, so expressed TCRB transcripts were sequenced. Deep immunoSEQ sequencing was performed on naive, central memory and regulatory T cell samples, with an average of about 3.6 million total reads per sample. Sorted cells were lysed in RLT buffer, and RNA was extracted using DNase-treated RNeasy Micro or Mini kits according to cell number. Each cell subset was processed on its own to prevent cross-contamination, while patient and healthy donor samples were processed together. The immunoSEQ multiplex PCR was used to amplify TCRB sequences from cDNA, generating 87-bp fragments that spanned the CDR3 region. Amplicons were sequenced on the Illumina HiSeq platform. The authors' analysis ran thus. PCR bias was computationally corrected using synthetic template baselines, reads within Hamming distance 2 were collapsed, and singletons that could not be merged were discarded. Reads were aligned against IMGT so that V, D and J genes, CDR3 length and insertions or deletions at six rearrangement sites could be assigned. Clonotype counts were normalized to sorted cell number within each subset before computing true diversity and Gini coefficients with the tcR R package. The overlap coefficient, calculated on TCRB nucleotide sequences, was used to quantify repertoire sharing. The table was pulled from immuneACCESS by TCRdb, which kept in-frame rearrangements only. Such tables lose some clones; where checked, under half of the loss comes from unresolved V genes, and the rest has no known cause. That table supplies the V and J calls and clone size; D and trimming were determined from the DNA. The table for this sample lists 50,000 to 65,000 clones; approximately 45% of them were counted only once. Less than 1.5% of the sample belongs to the ten largest clones.

A single peripheral blood draw of around 100 mL on average was collected from each donor into heparinised tubes. A BD FACSAria II and a panel including CD45RO, CCR7, CD25, CD127, CD95 and CD27 were used to sort naive, central memory, regulatory and stem cell-like memory CD4+ T cells. All sorted populations exceeded 98% purity. PBMCs were isolated immediately by Lymphoprep density gradient centrifugation and stained directly without culture. To minimize batch effects, samples were stained and sorted in pairs, one healthy donor with one patient per experiment. The receptor was derived from a man aged 25 to 40 with type 1 diabetes. The source material was Tregs from blood. This specimen's cell subset or site label, per the study, means: regulatory CD4+ T cells.

The CDR3 in this case is CASTTQETQYF. The DNA is as follows: TGTGCCAGCACTACTCAAGAGACCCAGTACTTC. The chain links TRBV2 with TRBJ2-5, with no confident D gene call. From cysteine to phenylalanine, the CDR3 is 11 amino acids long. CDR3 DNA only is kept here, 33 bases in frame from base 1. Taken from the germline V gene, the CDR1 and CDR2 loops are SNHLY and FYNNEI. Between the V and J ends, shortened by 7 bases and 2 bases respectively, the junction contains 5 bases.